Below are 12 T cell receptor beta chains sequenced from a single sample in a study of cytomegalovirus exposure and HLA in healthy donors. The study ran its PCR with 60 Vbeta and 13 Jbeta primers. Sequenced by immunoSEQ multiplex PCR; TCRdb stores in-frame clones only, minus some. The sample table sets out 45,000 to 55,000 clones. Sequenced input: PBMCs. Every receptor here comes from a male donor in good health and CMV-seropositive.

This sequence joins TRBV6-6 and TRBJ2-5; no reliable D call. Germline CDR1 is MNHNY and CDR2 is SVGAGI (reference sequence). V lost 2 bases, J lost 4 bases, and 8 bases lay in between. The CDR3 contains 13 residues. CDR3 sequence reads: CASSYGGAETQYF. CDR3 DNA: TGTGCCAGCAGTTACGGCGGAGCAGAGACCCAGTACTTC.

The genes are TRBV4-3 and TRBJ2-3; perhaps TRBD2 as D (6 bases). In germline, CDR1 is LGHNA, CDR2 YSLEER. The CDR3 runs 14 residues. The germline V and J ends were trimmed by 3 bases and 13 bases, with 20 bases remaining between them. CDR3 DNA: TGCGCCAGCAGCCAGGCCCCTCGGGGCGGGGAAGAGTATTTT. Protein sequence: CASSQAPRGGEEYF.

The genes are TRBV2 and TRBJ1-5, with 8 bases identical to TRBD1. This CDR3 has 13 residues. Per the germline V gene, CDR1 is SNHLY and CDR2 is FYNNEI. J lost 7 bases, V lost 7 bases, and 6 bases had no gene match. Here the CDR3 DNA reads TGTGCCAGCATGGCCACAGGGGGGCAGCCCCAGCATTTT. Its translation is CASMATGGQPQHF.

As DNA, the CDR3 is TGTGCCAGCAGCAGGGCAGGGGGCACTTCTAACTATGGCTACACCTTC. Encoded protein: CASSRAGGTSNYGYTF. The J gene is TRBJ1-2, the V gene TRBV6-6; 8 nucleotides match TRBD1. The CDR3 length is 16 residues. V shed 6 bases, J shed 0 bases, and the junction held 9 bases outside the gene matches. CDR1 MNHNY and CDR2 SVGAGI come from the germline V gene (reference sequence).

This chain links TRBV23-1 with TRBJ2-5; 8 bases map to TRBD1. TRBV23-1 is reported as an ORF; its role is uncertain. This CDR3 contains 16 residues. The ends lost 4 bases at V and 1 base at J; junction bases unmatched: 8. The CDR3 coding sequence is TGCGCCAGCAGTCTTCGACAGGGGAGGCGCCAAGAGACCCAGTACTTC. Its translation is CASSLRQGRRQETQYF.

The CDR3 region has the DNA TGTGCCACCTACGCCGGGGGGGGCGACGAGACCCAGTACTTC. Residues: CATYAGGGDETQYF. The rearrangement uses TRBV2 and TRBJ2-5; TRBD2 matches at 8 bases. Trimming removed 10 bases from V and 5 bases from J; junction bases left unmatched: 12. Germline CDR1 and CDR2: SNHLY and FYNNEI. This CDR3 has 14 residues.

This chain connects TRBV6-5 to TRBJ2-1; 11 nucleotides line up with TRBD2. The CDR3 runs 15 residues. V lost 6 bases to trimming and J lost 6 bases; unmatched junction nucleotides: 7. CDR1 and CDR2 from the germline V gene are MNHEY and SVGAGI. CDR3 region: CASRTLAGGINEQFF. The CDR3 DNA follows: TGTGCCAGCAGGACCCTAGCGGGGGGCATCAATGAGCAGTTCTTC.

Here the CDR3 reads CASSTGLSNTEAFF. The CDR3 DNA reads as TGTGCCAGCAGCACCGGACTTTCGAACACTGAAGCTTTCTTT. The rearrangement uses TRBV7-3 and TRBJ1-1; D remains ambiguous. CDR1 and CDR2 (germline): SGHTA, FQGTGA. Trimming took off 5 bases at V and 1 base at J, with 11 bases between the two ends. The CDR3 sequence is 14 residues long.

The CDR3 loop reads CASRPRTEYYEQYF. CDR3 nucleotides: TGTGCCAGTAGACCACGGACAGAGTACTACGAGCAGTACTTC. The J gene is TRBJ2-7, the V gene TRBV19; D might be TRBD1 (6 bases). The CDR3 has 14 amino acids. Trimming left V 6 bases short and J 3 bases short, with 15 bases between. Germline V gives CDR1 LNHDA, CDR2 SQIVND (reference sequence).

The gene calls are TRBV10-3 and TRBJ2-1, with 7 bases that match TRBD1. The CDR3 consists of 14 residues. CDR1 ENHRY and CDR2 SYGVKD come from the germline V gene. The trim removed 0 bases at V and 7 bases at J, leaving 3 bases unmatched. CDR3 in amino acids: CAISESEGANEQFF. Here the CDR3 DNA reads TGTGCCATCAGTGAGTCAGAGGGGGCGAATGAGCAGTTCTTC.

The chain combines TRBV4-2 with TRBJ2-7; 10 bases agree with TRBD2. The CDR3 runs to 16 residues. V gave up 3 bases and J gave up 2 bases; unmatched junction bases: 7. Germline lookup yields CDR1 LGHNA and CDR2 YNFKEQ. CDR3 region: CASSQATLAGPYEQYF. CDR3 sequence (DNA): TGTGCCAGCAGCCAGGCCACACTAGCGGGACCCTACGAGCAGTACTTC.

V is TRBV11-1 and J is TRBJ2-1; a possible D gene is TRBD1 (5 bases). The CDR3 runs 17 residues. Deletions cut 2 bases from V and 0 bases from J, with 14 bases between. Germline V gene lookup returns CDR1 SGHAT and CDR2 FQDESV (reference sequence). The CDR3, as DNA: TGTGCCAGCAGCTTATTTGGGGCCTCGAGCTCCTACAATGAGCAGTTCTTC. As protein: CASSLFGASSSYNEQFF.